The present TCR beta chain was sequenced within a study of PD-1 blockade in mismatch repair-deficient tumors. Overall study: Patients had around twelve mismatch repair-deficient cancer types, all previously treated and progressing. Study-wide findings and caveats: Tumor-resident clones, often absent from pretreatment blood, expanded after pembrolizumab and then contracted.

Assay used: immunoSEQ multiplex PCR; TCRdb lists only in-frame clones, some missing. The repertoire includes about 39,000 clones, approximately 80% of them detected once, and about 1.1% sits in the top ten. Germline CDR1 and CDR2: SGHRS and YFSETQ. V lost 4 bases to trimming and J lost 3 bases; unmatched junction nucleotides: 16. The CDR3 is 18 residues long. Every patient had mismatch repair deficiency by PCR or immunohistochemistry. Notes on this clone: Its cognate antigen is unknown.

Sequences were derived from PBMCs, sampled roughly 40 weeks after starting pembrolizumab. The sequence came from an adult with mismatch repair-deficient cancer. This sequence joins TRBV5-1 and TRBJ2-7; 10 positions agree with TRBD2. For the CDR3, the DNA is TGCGCCAGCAGCCCCCGATTCGAGCCTAGCGGGAGTGTCTACGAGCAGTACTTC. It yields the protein CASSPRFEPSGSVYEQYF.